One sample yielded the 23 T cell receptor beta chains listed below, sequenced in a study of cytomegalovirus exposure and HLA in healthy donors (TCRdb year 2017). The library was generated by the immunoSEQ multiplex PCR assay. For the multiplex PCR, a mixture combining 60 forward primers for TCR Vbeta segments and 13 reverse primers for TCR Jbeta segments was used. In TCRdb, the immuneACCESS table is reduced to in-frame sequences with V and J assigned. These tables do not hold every clone; where another copy was compared, an unresolved V gene accounts for under half, and the others remain unexplained. This sample lists around 140,000 clones; 61% were detected once. Clones ranked in the top ten supply around 1.9% of the sample. The specimen was PBMCs. The receptors were sampled from a male donor in good health and CMV-seronegative.

The rearrangement uses TRBV5-1 and TRBJ2-2; possibly TRBD2 for D (6 bases). The CDR3 contains 15 residues. CDR1 and CDR2 from the germline V gene are SGHRS and YFSETQ. Trimming pared 4 bases from V and 1 base from J, leaving 11 bases between. The CDR3: CASSRDLGNTGELFF. The CDR3 bases are TGCGCCAGCAGCCGGGACTTGGGGAACACCGGGGAGCTGTTTTTT.

The chain couples TRBV14 to TRBJ2-5, with D maybe TRBD2 (5 bases). From germline, CDR1 is SGHDN and CDR2 FVKESK. This CDR3 is built from 15 residues. V was cut by 1 base and J by 5 bases, with 14 bases left in between. The CDR3 coding sequence is TGTGCCAGCAGCCAAGTGTCTCCGGGATGGGAGACCCAGTACTTC. Protein product: CASSQVSPGWETQYF.

This rearrangement joins TRBV28 to TRBJ1-3, with 7 bases that match TRBD1. This CDR3 spans 15 amino acids. Trimming cost V 5 bases and J 0 bases; bases outside gene matches: 4. Germline V gene sequence: CDR1 MDHEN, CDR2 SYDVKM. The CDR3 nucleotides read TGTGCCAGCAGTAAACCAGGGGGCTCTGGAAACACCATATATTTT. The encoded protein is CASSKPGGSGNTIYF.

The V call is TRBV5-1, the J call TRBJ2-3, with 8 bases that match TRBD2. Trimming took 4 bases from V and 2 from J; bases not matched to a gene: 9. Germline-derived CDR1 and CDR2 are SGHRS and YFSETQ. CDR3 length equals 16 residues. In nucleotides, the CDR3 is TGCGCCAGCAGCCCCGAAGCGGGGGTATTCACAGATACGCAGTATTTT. As protein: CASSPEAGVFTDTQYF.

This sequence joins TRBV2 and TRBJ2-5; TRBD1 is a possible D gene (5 bases). In germline, CDR1 is SNHLY, CDR2 FYNNEI. V was pared by 6 bases and J by 1 base, with 9 bases between. The length of the CDR3 is 13 residues. The CDR3 DNA reads TGTGCCAGCAGCGACACAGGCCAAGAGACCCAGTACTTC. This sequence encodes CASSDTGQETQYF.

This chain connects TRBV7-9 to TRBJ1-6, with 10 bases lining up with TRBD1. This CDR3 comprises 15 residues. J was trimmed by 10 bases and V by 5 bases; bases with no gene match: 8. Germline V CDR1 and CDR2: SEHNR, FQNEAQ (reference sequence). The CDR3 DNA reads TGTGCCAGCAGCCAAGCCGGGACAGGGGCCTCACCCCTCCACTTT. Its translation is CASSQAGTGASPLHF.

The CDR3 sequence is CASSQGLGTSGQETQYF. The DNA for the CDR3 is TGCGCCAGCAGCCAAGGGCTCGGGACTAGCGGACAAGAGACCCAGTACTTC. V and J are TRBV4-1 and TRBJ2-5; 11 bases match TRBD2. V lost 1 base to trimming and J lost 2 bases; unmatched junction nucleotides: 6. Germline V lookup: CDR1 MGHRA, CDR2 YSYEKL. The CDR3 extends over 17 amino acids.

This clone was observed a few times. The gene calls are TRBV29-1 and TRBJ2-7; 7 positions match TRBD1. Germline CDR1 and CDR2: SQVTM and ANQGSEA. The CDR3 spans 13 residues. With V trimmed by 6 bases and J by 2 bases, 7 bases remained unmatched. CDR3 amino acids: CSVQSTGTYEQYF. The CDR3 nucleotides are TGCAGCGTACAATCGACAGGGACCTACGAGCAGTACTTC.

This sequence joins TRBV30 and TRBJ2-7; no definite D call. The germline CDR1 and CDR2 sequences are GTSNPN and SVGIG (reference sequence). This CDR3 has 11 amino acids. Trimming left V 2 bases short and J 4 bases short, with 6 bases between. CDR3 in amino acids: CAWSPSYEQYF. CDR3 nucleotides: TGTGCCTGGAGTCCTAGTTACGAGCAGTACTTC.

The chain couples TRBV5-6 to TRBJ2-4, with 10 bases identical to TRBD1. CDR1 is SGHDT and CDR2 is YYEEEE in the germline V gene. With 4 bases clipped from V and 7 bases from J, the junction kept 5 bases outside the gene matches. The CDR3 length is 14 residues. The CDR3 DNA follows: TGTGCCAGCAGCCATGCGGACAGGGGGAACATTCAGTACTTC. Encoded protein: CASSHADRGNIQYF.

This clone was picked up a small number of times. This chain connects TRBV28 to TRBJ2-7, with D hard to call. V was clipped by 6 bases and J by 4 bases, with 10 bases between them. This CDR3 is built from 12 residues. Germline V CDR1 and CDR2: MDHEN, SYDVKM. CDR3 in DNA: TGTGCCAGCAGACTCGGGTCGTACGAGCAGTACTTC. Residues: CASRLGSYEQYF.

The chain joins TRBV18 to TRBJ1-1, with D perhaps TRBD1 (6 bases). The CDR3 runs to 14 residues. In germline, CDR1 is KGHSH, CDR2 LQKENI. Trimming removed 6 bases from V and 3 bases from J, with 14 bases in between. CDR3 nucleotide sequence: TGTGCCAGCTCGGGGGCAGGGCGGGACACTGAAGCTTTCTTT. It encodes CASSGAGRDTEAFF.

The chain employs TRBV29-1 and TRBJ1-2, with no clear D. The CDR3 length is 13 residues. Germline values: CDR1 SQVTM, CDR2 ANQGSEA. The germline V and J ends were trimmed by 6 bases and 3 bases, with 14 bases remaining between them. CDR3 amino acids: CSVVAAVDYGYTF. In DNA, the CDR3 is TGCAGCGTAGTCGCGGCAGTAGACTATGGCTACACCTTC.

The chain is built from TRBV7-7 and TRBJ2-1; a weak D match, TRBD2 (7 bases). In germline, CDR1 is SSHAT, CDR2 FNYEAQ (reference sequence). Trimming took off 4 bases at V and 1 base at J, with 14 bases between the two ends. The CDR3 sequence is 16 residues long. CDR3 nucleotide sequence: TGTGCCAGCAGCTCAGGGGAGGGGAGGTCCTACAATGAGCAGTTCTTC. Protein: CASSSGEGRSYNEQFF.

CDR3 sequence (DNA): TGTGCCAGCTCTCTAAATGGCAGGAACGAGCAGTACTTC. Its translation is CASSLNGRNEQYF. The chain recombines TRBV27 with TRBJ2-7; D unresolved. CDR1 is MNHEY and CDR2 is SMNVEV in the germline V gene (reference sequence). Trimming removed 8 bases from V and 5 bases from J, with 16 bases in between. The length of the CDR3 is 13 residues.

The rearrangement uses TRBV6-1 and TRBJ1-1, with D possibly being TRBD1 (6 bases). CDR1 is MNHNS, CDR2 SASEGT, per germline. The V end lost 6 bases, the J end lost 4 bases, and 12 bases lay between the germline ends. The CDR3 has 13 residues. The CDR3 protein is CASSFEGGTEAFF. CDR3 nucleotides: TGTGCCAGCAGCTTTGAAGGGGGCACTGAAGCTTTCTTT.

In its sample, this clone was seen once. The gene calls are TRBV5-1 and TRBJ2-7, with 11 positions matching TRBD1. This CDR3 is 13 amino acids long. J lost 6 bases, V lost 7 bases, and 6 bases had no gene match. Germline V CDR1 and CDR2: SGHRS, YFSETQ. CDR3 sequence (DNA): TGCGCCAGCGGGGGACAGGGGGGGAGCGAGCAGTACTTC. Translated, it gives CASGGQGGSEQYF.

The chain links TRBV28 to TRBJ1-5; TRBD1 agrees at 8 bases. This CDR3 comprises 16 residues. Germline CDR1 is MDHEN and CDR2 is SYDVKM. V gave up 4 bases and J gave up 7 bases; unmatched junction bases: 12. This chain's CDR3 is CASSSTGTGVLQPQHF. The CDR3 DNA sequence: TGTGCCAGCAGTTCCACCGGGACAGGCGTATTACAGCCCCAGCATTTT.

The V call is TRBV5-6, the J call TRBJ2-7, with 9 bases fitting TRBD1. The CDR3 spans 17 residues. V shed 0 bases, J shed 3 bases, and the junction held 10 bases outside the gene matches. Germline loops: CDR1 SGHDT, CDR2 YYEEEE. DNA for the CDR3: TGTGCCAGCAGCTTGGTTCCGGGGGACAGGGTACTCTACGAGCAGTACTTC. It translates to CASSLVPGDRVLYEQYF.

This clone was counted only a few times. V is TRBV5-4 and J is TRBJ1-2; the match to TRBD1 covers 9 bases. Germline-derived CDR1 and CDR2 are SGHNT and YYREEE (reference sequence). Losses at the gene ends were 2 bases for V and 5 bases for J; bases not matched to a gene: 4. This CDR3 contains 14 residues. The CDR3 sequence: CASSFTGGKYGYTF. The CDR3 bases are TGTGCCAGCAGCTTTACAGGGGGCAAGTATGGCTACACCTTC.

This chain connects TRBV10-3 to TRBJ2-5; the D gene is possibly TRBD2 (5 bases). V lost 7 bases and J 4 bases, leaving 13 bases between the germline ends. The CDR3 is 13 amino acids. The germline V gene has CDR1 ENHRY and CDR2 SYGVKD. The CDR3 sequence: CAITRDERETQYF. The CDR3 DNA sequence: TGTGCCATCACCCGGGATGAACGAGAGACCCAGTACTTC.

This clone was observed a single time. The chain employs TRBV5-4 and TRBJ1-2; TRBD1 might be the D (5 bases). CDR1 and CDR2 from the germline V gene are SGHNT and YYREEE (reference sequence). The V and J ends lost 2 bases and 2 bases respectively, with 19 bases between them. The CDR3 has 17 residues. CDR3 sequence reads: CASSFGPGRGLNYGYTF. The CDR3 bases are TGTGCCAGCAGCTTTGGCCCCGGAAGGGGATTAAACTATGGCTACACCTTC.

The chain has TRBV5-1 and TRBJ2-3; weak D call: TRBD1 (6 bases). The germline CDR1 and CDR2 sequences are SGHRS and YFSETQ. CDR3 length: 14 residues. With 2 bases removed from V and 5 bases from J, the gap between germline ends came to 12 bases. The CDR3 DNA reads as TGCGCCAGCAGCTTATCAGGGGTTGGAGATACGCAGTATTTT. Translating it yields CASSLSGVGDTQYF.